Listed below are T cell receptor beta chains from one sample, sequenced in a study of T cell responses to AZD1222 COVID-19 vaccine. The table came from immunoSEQ multiplex PCR; TCRdb's copy has only in-frame clones and leaves some out. Of tens of thousands of clones in the sample, around 90% were seen once. Sequences were derived from peripheral blood, sampled on day 0 of AZD1222 vaccination. These receptors were taken from an adult in good health. Both conserved end residues are part of each CDR3. Each record gives: clone size, J gene, CDR3 length, V gene, D gene, CDR3 protein, CDR3 DNA. The D gene is left open where the match is weak. Not all rows give a size; the values are once, few, many and, for expanded clones, a class.

clone_size: once
j_call: TRBJ2-6
cdr3_length: 18
v_call: TRBV5-4
d_call: TRBD1
cdr3_aa: CASRGDRGTSSGANVLTF
cdr3_nt: TGTGCCAGCAGGGGCGACAGGGGCACCTCCTCTGGGGCCAACGTCCTGACTTTC

clone_size: -
j_call: TRBJ2-3
cdr3_length: 19
v_call: TRBV3-1/TRBV3-2
d_call: TRBD2
cdr3_aa: CASSHGIERLAGGRDTQYF
cdr3_nt: TGTGCCAGCAGCCATGGGATAGAGAGGCTAGCGGGGGGCAGGGATACGCAGTATTTT

clone_size: few
j_call: TRBJ1-2
cdr3_length: 12
v_call: TRBV30
d_call: -
cdr3_aa: CAWSVDFGGYTF
cdr3_nt: TGTGCCTGGAGTGTGGACTTCGGGGGCTACACCTTC

clone_size: -
j_call: TRBJ1-1
cdr3_length: 13
v_call: TRBV20-1
d_call: -
cdr3_aa: CSASSLLNTEAFF
cdr3_nt: TGCAGTGCTAGTTCCCTGCTTAACACTGAAGCTTTCTTT

clone_size: -
j_call: TRBJ1-1
cdr3_length: 15
v_call: TRBV4-2
d_call: -
cdr3_aa: CASSQDALKNTEAFF
cdr3_nt: TGTGCCAGCAGCCAAGACGCATTGAAGAACACTGAAGCTTTCTTT

clone_size: -
j_call: TRBJ2-5
cdr3_length: 15
v_call: TRBV4-1
d_call: -
cdr3_aa: CASTYQAGQGETQYF
cdr3_nt: TGCGCCAGCACCTACCAGGCAGGACAAGGAGAGACCCAGTACTTC

clone_size: -
j_call: TRBJ1-1
cdr3_length: 14
v_call: TRBV27
d_call: TRBD1
cdr3_aa: CASTPKGAGTEAFF
cdr3_nt: TGTGCCAGCACTCCAAAGGGGGCAGGCACTGAAGCTTTCTTT

clone_size: once
j_call: TRBJ2-3
cdr3_length: 14
v_call: TRBV3-1/TRBV3-2
d_call: -
cdr3_aa: CASSQLQSTDTQYF
cdr3_nt: TGTGCCAGCAGCCAACTACAGAGCACAGATACGCAGTATTTT

clone_size: -
j_call: TRBJ1-4
cdr3_length: 15
v_call: TRBV7-8
d_call: -
cdr3_aa: CASSPRAGTNEKLFF
cdr3_nt: TGTGCCAGCAGCCCCCGCGCAGGTACTAATGAAAAACTGTTTTTT

clone_size: -
j_call: TRBJ1-2
cdr3_length: 12
v_call: TRBV12-5
d_call: -
cdr3_aa: CASGLDTGDYTF
cdr3_nt: TGTGCTAGTGGTTTGGATACGGGGGACTACACCTTC

clone_size: -
j_call: TRBJ1-2
cdr3_length: 14
v_call: TRBV19
d_call: TRBD1
cdr3_aa: CAEEGDRVFLFYTF
cdr3_nt: TGTGCCGAGGAGGGGGACAGGGTCTTTCTTTTCTACACCTTC

clone_size: -
j_call: TRBJ2-5
cdr3_length: 13
v_call: TRBV10-3
d_call: -
cdr3_aa: CAISEFGLETQYF
cdr3_nt: TGTGCCATCAGTGAGTTCGGGTTAGAGACCCAGTACTTC

clone_size: -
j_call: TRBJ2-7
cdr3_length: 15
v_call: TRBV11-2
d_call: -
cdr3_aa: CASSLGPGRAREQYF
cdr3_nt: TGTGCCAGCAGCTTAGGTCCGGGCAGGGCAAGGGAGCAGTACTTC

clone_size: -
j_call: TRBJ1-4
cdr3_length: 15
v_call: TRBV9
d_call: -
cdr3_aa: CASSPNLERGEKLFF
cdr3_nt: TGTGCCAGCAGCCCGAACCTCGAACGAGGTGAAAAACTGTTTTTT

clone_size: -
j_call: TRBJ2-1
cdr3_length: 14
v_call: TRBV19
d_call: -
cdr3_aa: CASSMEPVANEQFF
cdr3_nt: TGTGCCAGTAGTATGGAACCCGTCGCGAATGAGCAGTTCTTC

clone_size: -
j_call: TRBJ2-7
cdr3_length: 15
v_call: TRBV5-6
d_call: TRBD2
cdr3_aa: CASSLLAGVSYEQYF
cdr3_nt: TGTGCCAGCAGCCTACTAGCGGGGGTTTCCTACGAGCAGTACTTC

clone_size: -
j_call: TRBJ1-6
cdr3_length: 14
v_call: TRBV2
d_call: TRBD1
cdr3_aa: CASIQDRGLSPLHF
cdr3_nt: TGTGCCAGCATTCAAGACAGGGGGCTTTCACCCCTCCACTTT

clone_size: -
j_call: TRBJ1-1
cdr3_length: 12
v_call: TRBV7-2
d_call: -
cdr3_aa: CASSQRGTEAFF
cdr3_nt: TGTGCCAGCAGCCAGAGAGGGACTGAAGCTTTCTTT

clone_size: -
j_call: TRBJ2-3
cdr3_length: 15
v_call: TRBV28
d_call: TRBD2
cdr3_aa: CASSKLADRTDTQYF
cdr3_nt: TGTGCCAGCAGTAAACTAGCGGACCGCACAGATACGCAGTATTTT

clone_size: -
j_call: TRBJ1-2
cdr3_length: 14
v_call: TRBV11-3
d_call: TRBD1
cdr3_aa: CASSLGGGGSGYTF
cdr3_nt: TGTGCCAGCAGCTTAGGAGGAGGGGGCTCTGGCTACACCTTC

clone_size: -
j_call: TRBJ1-4
cdr3_length: 14
v_call: TRBV5-1
d_call: -
cdr3_aa: CASNPRGGNEKLFF
cdr3_nt: TGCGCCAGCAATCCCCGAGGGGGTAATGAAAAACTGTTTTTT

clone_size: medium-sized
j_call: TRBJ1-2
cdr3_length: 12
v_call: TRBV5-1
d_call: TRBD1
cdr3_aa: CASSHGTEGYTF
cdr3_nt: TGCGCCAGCAGCCACGGGACAGAAGGCTACACCTTC

clone_size: -
j_call: TRBJ2-1
cdr3_length: 11
v_call: TRBV5-5
d_call: -
cdr3_aa: CASSSRNEQFF
cdr3_nt: TGTGCCAGCAGCTCGAGGAATGAGCAGTTCTTC

clone_size: -
j_call: TRBJ2-3
cdr3_length: 12
v_call: TRBV30
d_call: -
cdr3_aa: CAWTPRTAKPYF
cdr3_nt: TGTGCCTGGACTCCTCGGACCGCCAAGCCCTATTTT

clone_size: -
j_call: TRBJ2-2
cdr3_length: 14
v_call: TRBV21-1
d_call: -
cdr3_aa: CASGSGRWTGELFF
cdr3_nt: TGTGCCAGCGGTAGCGGGAGATGGACCGGGGAGCTGTTTTTT

clone_size: -
j_call: TRBJ1-6
cdr3_length: 14
v_call: TRBV30
d_call: -
cdr3_aa: CAWSAGLSDSPLHF
cdr3_nt: TGTGCCTGGAGTGCGGGGTTGTCCGATTCACCCCTCCACTTT

clone_size: -
j_call: TRBJ2-7
cdr3_length: 15
v_call: TRBV27
d_call: TRBD2
cdr3_aa: CASSLHLAGSYEQYF
cdr3_nt: TGTGCCAGCAGTTTACACCTAGCGGGATCCTACGAGCAGTACTTC

clone_size: -
j_call: TRBJ2-5
cdr3_length: 16
v_call: TRBV5-6
d_call: TRBD1
cdr3_aa: CASSLVDIRQGETQYF
cdr3_nt: TGTGCCAGCAGCTTGGTGGACATTCGACAGGGGGAGACCCAGTACTTC

clone_size: -
j_call: TRBJ2-1
cdr3_length: 14
v_call: TRBV4-3
d_call: TRBD2
cdr3_aa: CASSQVHPGGEQFF
cdr3_nt: TGCGCCAGCAGCCAAGTCCATCCGGGGGGTGAGCAGTTCTTC

clone_size: -
j_call: TRBJ2-2
cdr3_length: 16
v_call: TRBV7-3
d_call: TRBD2
cdr3_aa: CASRVSGGLNTGELFF
cdr3_nt: TGTGCCAGCAGGGTCTCGGGGGGTCTTAACACCGGGGAGCTGTTTTTT

clone_size: -
j_call: TRBJ1-2
cdr3_length: 13
v_call: TRBV7-2
d_call: -
cdr3_aa: CASSLWQANYYTF
cdr3_nt: TGTGCCAGCAGCTTATGGCAGGCTAACTACTACACCTTC

clone_size: once
j_call: TRBJ2-7
cdr3_length: 15
v_call: TRBV7-8
d_call: -
cdr3_aa: CASSLVIAGSNEQYF
cdr3_nt: TGTGCCAGCAGCTTAGTTATAGCAGGGTCTAACGAGCAGTACTTC

clone_size: -
j_call: TRBJ1-1
cdr3_length: 13
v_call: TRBV27
d_call: TRBD1
cdr3_aa: CASSYSGGSEAFF
cdr3_nt: TGTGCCAGCAGTTACTCAGGGGGAAGTGAAGCTTTCTTT

clone_size: -
j_call: TRBJ1-1
cdr3_length: 13
v_call: TRBV7-2
d_call: TRBD1
cdr3_aa: CASSLVPGQEAFF
cdr3_nt: TGTGCCAGCAGCTTAGTTCCGGGACAGGAAGCTTTCTTT

clone_size: -
j_call: TRBJ1-6
cdr3_length: 14
v_call: TRBV21-1
d_call: -
cdr3_aa: CASSKGGGFSPLHF
cdr3_nt: TGTGCCAGCAGCAAAGGAGGGGGCTTCTCACCCCTCCACTTT

clone_size: -
j_call: TRBJ2-7
cdr3_length: 13
v_call: TRBV2
d_call: -
cdr3_aa: CASSEWDSNEQYF
cdr3_nt: TGTGCCAGCAGTGAGTGGGATTCGAACGAGCAGTACTTC

clone_size: once
j_call: TRBJ2-1
cdr3_length: 12
v_call: TRBV6-1
d_call: -
cdr3_aa: CASSESGDEQFF
cdr3_nt: TGTGCCAGCAGTGAGAGTGGCGATGAGCAGTTCTTC

clone_size: -
j_call: TRBJ2-5
cdr3_length: 17
v_call: TRBV6-6
d_call: TRBD2
cdr3_aa: CASSLPTVLAGEETQYF
cdr3_nt: TGTGCCAGCAGTCTTCCCACCGTACTAGCGGGGGAAGAGACCCAGTACTTC

clone_size: -
j_call: TRBJ2-5
cdr3_length: 13
v_call: TRBV2
d_call: -
cdr3_aa: CASSEEGRETQYF
cdr3_nt: TGTGCCAGCAGTGAAGAGGGTCGCGAGACCCAGTACTTC

clone_size: -
j_call: TRBJ1-5
cdr3_length: 13
v_call: TRBV2
d_call: TRBD1
cdr3_aa: CASLRDRNQPQHF
cdr3_nt: TGTGCCAGCCTCCGGGACAGAAATCAGCCCCAGCATTTT

clone_size: -
j_call: TRBJ1-5
cdr3_length: 15
v_call: TRBV7-9
d_call: -
cdr3_aa: CASSLGVGRVQPQHF
cdr3_nt: TGTGCCAGCAGCTTAGGTGTGGGCAGGGTTCAGCCCCAGCATTTT

clone_size: -
j_call: TRBJ2-5
cdr3_length: 16
v_call: TRBV6-1
d_call: TRBD1
cdr3_aa: CASSETGTGVQETQYF
cdr3_nt: TGTGCCAGCAGTGAAACCGGGACAGGGGTACAAGAGACCCAGTACTTC

clone_size: -
j_call: TRBJ2-3
cdr3_length: 14
v_call: TRBV24-1
d_call: -
cdr3_aa: CATSDTGSTDTQYF
cdr3_nt: TGTGCCACCAGTGACACGGGATCCACAGATACGCAGTATTTT

clone_size: -
j_call: TRBJ2-3
cdr3_length: 15
v_call: TRBV5-1
d_call: -
cdr3_aa: CASSLGLGYTDTQYF
cdr3_nt: TGCGCCAGCAGCTTGGGACTAGGGTACACAGATACGCAGTATTTT

clone_size: -
j_call: TRBJ1-1
cdr3_length: 14
v_call: TRBV19
d_call: -
cdr3_aa: CASSIDIWGTEAFF
cdr3_nt: TGTGCCAGTAGTATAGATATCTGGGGGACTGAAGCTTTCTTT

clone_size: -
j_call: TRBJ1-1
cdr3_length: 12
v_call: TRBV2
d_call: TRBD1
cdr3_aa: CASRQGSSEAFF
cdr3_nt: TGTGCCAGCAGACAGGGGAGCTCTGAAGCTTTCTTT

clone_size: -
j_call: TRBJ1-5
cdr3_length: 14
v_call: TRBV29-1
d_call: -
cdr3_aa: CSVSDTDSNQPQHF
cdr3_nt: TGCAGCGTCTCCGACACGGATAGCAATCAGCCCCAGCATTTT

clone_size: -
j_call: TRBJ1-4
cdr3_length: 12
v_call: TRBV18
d_call: -
cdr3_aa: CASSRGGEKLFF
cdr3_nt: TGTGCCAGCTCACGAGGCGGTGAAAAACTGTTTTTT

clone_size: -
j_call: TRBJ1-3
cdr3_length: 19
v_call: TRBV27
d_call: -
cdr3_aa: CASSLFAPPRIDSGNTIYF
cdr3_nt: TGTGCCAGCAGTTTATTTGCCCCTCCCCGCATTGACTCTGGAAACACCATATATTTT

clone_size: -
j_call: TRBJ1-5
cdr3_length: 15
v_call: TRBV10-3
d_call: -
cdr3_aa: CAISELARGGQPQHF
cdr3_nt: TGTGCCATCAGTGAGTTGGCCAGGGGCGGGCAGCCCCAGCATTTT

clone_size: -
j_call: TRBJ1-1
cdr3_length: 11
v_call: TRBV12-5
d_call: -
cdr3_aa: CASGLTTEAFF
cdr3_nt: TGTGCTAGTGGTTTAACCACTGAAGCTTTCTTT

clone_size: once
j_call: TRBJ2-7
cdr3_length: 16
v_call: TRBV5-6
d_call: -
cdr3_aa: CASSMRGENRRWEQYF
cdr3_nt: TGTGCCAGCAGCATGAGGGGGGAGAACCGGAGGTGGGAGCAGTACTTC

clone_size: -
j_call: TRBJ1-2
cdr3_length: 15
v_call: TRBV30
d_call: -
cdr3_aa: CAWTVGAGAPYGYTF
cdr3_nt: TGTGCCTGGACCGTTGGGGCAGGGGCCCCCTATGGCTACACCTTC